This T cell receptor beta chain comes out of a study of blood T cell repertoires in COVID-19. Study at large: Sources were T cells, B-cell-depleted T cells, or PBMCs; the material itself was cDNA or gDNA.

Adults between roughly 18 and 89 years of age took part from about two dozen US areas. For recovered donors of Cohort 3, there were two negative PCRs, clearance, or symptom resolution. In the source study's methods: The assay estimated nucleated cells by amplifying reference gene primers. Assay: immunoSEQ multiplex PCR; the TCRdb copy retains only in-frame clones and omits some. V, J and clone size derive from that table, while D and trimming were established from the DNA sequence. The sample has 150,000 to 250,000 clones, roughly 80% seen once. The ends lost 4 bases at V and 0 bases at J; junction bases unmatched: 7. Germline V gene sequence: CDR1 SGHVS, CDR2 FQNEAQ. The CDR3 has 16 residues.

The source is a man in his forties who had recovered from COVID-19. Input material: PBMCs or T cells enriched from blood (not recorded which). This chain connects TRBV7-8 to TRBJ1-1, with 8 bases identical to TRBD1. Written as DNA, the CDR3 is TGTGCCAGCAGCTCCGGGACAGGCCTTATGAACACTGAAGCTTTCTTT. This translates into CASSSGTGLMNTEAFF. The entire variable domain, with the rest obtained from reference TRBV7-8 and TRBJ1-1, is as follows: GAGVSQSPRYKVAKRGQDVALRCDPISGHVSLFWYQQALGQGPEFLTYFQNEAQLDKSGLPSDRFFAERPEGSVSTLKIQRTQQEDSAVYLCASSSGTGLMNTEAFFGQGTRLTVV.